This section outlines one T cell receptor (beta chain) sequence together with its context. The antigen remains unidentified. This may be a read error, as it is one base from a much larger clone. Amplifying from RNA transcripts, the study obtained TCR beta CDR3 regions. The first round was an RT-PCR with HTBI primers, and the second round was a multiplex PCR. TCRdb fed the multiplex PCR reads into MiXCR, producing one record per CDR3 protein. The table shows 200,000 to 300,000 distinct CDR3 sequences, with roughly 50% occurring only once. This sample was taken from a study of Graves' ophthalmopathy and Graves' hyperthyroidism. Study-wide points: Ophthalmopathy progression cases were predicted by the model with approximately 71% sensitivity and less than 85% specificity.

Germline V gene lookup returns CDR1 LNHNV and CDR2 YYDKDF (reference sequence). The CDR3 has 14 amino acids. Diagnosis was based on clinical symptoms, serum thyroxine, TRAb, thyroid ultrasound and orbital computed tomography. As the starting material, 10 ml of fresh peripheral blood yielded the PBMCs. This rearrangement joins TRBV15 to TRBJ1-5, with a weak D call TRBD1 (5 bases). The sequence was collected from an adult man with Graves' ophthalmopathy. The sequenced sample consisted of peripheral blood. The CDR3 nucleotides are TGTGCCACCAGCGGAGATCGGGGGGTCCAGCCCCAGCATTTT. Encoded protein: CATSGDRGVQPQHF.